This T cell receptor beta chain was recovered during a study of T cells in Graves' hyperthyroidism and ophthalmopathy. This clonotype was seen repeatedly, ten times or more. The investigators amplified TCR beta CDR3 regions from RNA transcripts. During a first-round RT-PCR of the TCR CDR3, the HTBI primer set was used. TCRdb recomputed calls from the multiplex PCR reads with MiXCR, one row per CDR3 protein. The sample comprises a few hundred thousand distinct CDR3 sequences, 20% of which are singletons, and roughly 29% rests with the top ten. V was shortened by 2 bases and J by 0 bases, with 8 bases between the two germline ends. This CDR3 has 14 residues. CDR1 is MDHEN and CDR2 is SYDVKM in the germline V gene.

The sequence came from a young man with Graves' hyperthyroidism. What was sequenced was blood. The chain has TRBV28 and TRBJ2-7; D is ambiguous. CDR3: CASSLEGSSYEQYF. For the CDR3, the DNA is TGTGCCAGCAGTTTAGAAGGAAGCTCCTACGAGCAGTACTTC.